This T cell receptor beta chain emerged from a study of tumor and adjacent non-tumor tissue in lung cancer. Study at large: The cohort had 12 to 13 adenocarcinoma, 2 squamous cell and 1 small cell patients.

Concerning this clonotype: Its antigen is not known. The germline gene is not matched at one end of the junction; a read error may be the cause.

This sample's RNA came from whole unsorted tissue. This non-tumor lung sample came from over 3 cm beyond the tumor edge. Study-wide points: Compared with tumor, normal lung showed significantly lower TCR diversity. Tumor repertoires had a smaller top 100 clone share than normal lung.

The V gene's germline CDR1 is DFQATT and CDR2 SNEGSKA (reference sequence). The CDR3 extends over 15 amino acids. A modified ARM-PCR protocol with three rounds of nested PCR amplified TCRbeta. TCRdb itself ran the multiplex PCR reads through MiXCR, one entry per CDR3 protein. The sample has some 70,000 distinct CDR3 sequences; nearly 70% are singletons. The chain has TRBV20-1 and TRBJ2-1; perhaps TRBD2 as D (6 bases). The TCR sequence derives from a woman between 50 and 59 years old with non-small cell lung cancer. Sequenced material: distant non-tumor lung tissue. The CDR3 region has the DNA TGCAGTGTTACCCCTTTGCAGCGGGCGTACAATAAGCAGTCCTTC. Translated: CSVTPLQRAYNKQSF.